Below are 26 T cell receptor beta chains sequenced from a single sample in a study of blood T cell repertoires in COVID-19 (dated by TCRdb to the early 2020s). The library relied on the immunoSEQ multiplex PCR assay. TCRdb mirrors the immuneACCESS table, restricted to in-frame sequences. Some clones are absent from its copies; in checked studies, under half trace to an unresolved V gene, and the reason for the others is unknown. The sample yields some 350,000 clones; around 86% were counted once. The ten largest clones add up to 3% of the sample. Sequences were obtained from peripheral blood. The receptors originated from a human donor in a cohort sampled during active COVID-19.

The chain has TRBV7-2 and TRBJ2-7; D uncertain. The CDR3 is 13 amino acids. The V end lost 0 bases, the J end lost 4 bases, and 7 bases lay between the germline ends. The germline V gene encodes CDR1 SGHTA and CDR2 FQGNSA. CDR3 nucleotides: TGTGCCAGCAGCTTAGCCGAGTTGTACGAGCAGTACTTC. This gives the protein CASSLAELYEQYF. The whole variable domain, filled in from reference TRBV7-2 and TRBJ2-7, reads GAGVSQSPSNKVTEKGKDVELRCDPISGHTALYWYRQSLGQGLEFLIYFQGNSAPDKSGLPSDRFSAERTGGSVSTLTIQRTQQEDSAVYLCASSLAELYEQYFGPGTRLTVT.

The rearrangement joins TRBV18 to TRBJ1-4, with TRBD1 as a possible D gene (6 bases). V was trimmed by 5 bases and J by 4 bases, leaving 11 bases between them. Germline CDR1 reads KGHSH; CDR2 reads LQKENI. The CDR3 spans 14 residues. The CDR3 coding sequence is TGTGCCAGCTCATCTGGACAGAGTAATGAAAAACTGTTTTTT. Encoded protein: CASSSGQSNEKLFF.

The V and J genes are TRBV12-3 or TRBV12-4 and TRBJ1-1, with D perhaps matching TRBD1 (6 bases). V shed 5 bases and J shed 5 bases, with 12 bases lying between them. This CDR3 is 13 amino acids long. The CDR3 region is CASSPRQETEAFF. In DNA, the CDR3 is TGTGCCAGCAGTCCCCGACAGGAAACTGAAGCTTTCTTT.

The V call is TRBV7-9, the J call TRBJ2-3; no clear D gene. CDR3 length: 12 residues. V was pared by 4 bases and J by 7 bases, with 9 bases between. The germline gives CDR1 SEHNR, CDR2 FQNEAQ (reference sequence). CDR3 in amino acids: CASSSGSYTQYF. CDR3 DNA: TGTGCCAGCAGCTCCGGGTCTTATACGCAGTATTTT.

The chain uses TRBV5-1 and TRBJ2-7, with TRBD1 matching over 8 bases. Germline lookup yields CDR1 SGHRS and CDR2 YFSETQ. V lost 6 bases to trimming and J lost 5 bases; unmatched junction nucleotides: 10. The CDR3 length is 14 residues. The CDR3 bases are TGCGCCAGCACCCGACAGGGGAGCATAGACGAGCAGTACTTC. Protein sequence: CASTRQGSIDEQYF.

The chain couples TRBV30 to TRBJ1-2, with 7 bases aligning to TRBD1. V gave up 2 bases and J gave up 4 bases; unmatched junction bases: 4. Per the germline V gene, CDR1 is GTSNPN and CDR2 is SVGIG (reference sequence). The CDR3 is made up of 13 amino acids. The chain's CDR3 is CAWSQDRAYGYTF. In DNA form, the CDR3 reads TGTGCCTGGAGTCAAGACAGGGCCTATGGCTACACCTTC.

This clone has just one count. Here the CDR3 DNA reads TGTGCCAGCAGTGTTTACAGGGGAGCCTACGAGCAGTACTTC. Translating gives CASSVYRGAYEQYF. The V and J genes are TRBV2 and TRBJ2-7; the match to TRBD1 covers 7 bases. Germline trimming cut 4 bases from V and 2 bases from J; bases unmatched to any gene: 5. This CDR3 is 14 amino acids long. CDR1 and CDR2 (germline): SNHLY, FYNNEI.

The V and J genes are TRBV15 and TRBJ2-7, with 7 bases that match TRBD1. J was trimmed by 9 bases and V by 6 bases; bases with no gene match: 17. Germline assignment: CDR1 LNHNV and CDR2 YYDKDF (reference sequence). The CDR3 loop spans 15 amino acids. DNA for the CDR3: TGTGCCACCAGTGTGGGGACAGCCCTCCGGGTCGGGCAGTACTTC. Its protein product is CATSVGTALRVGQYF.

This chain joins TRBV6-5 and TRBJ2-5, with D possibly matching TRBD2 (6 bases). Trimming removed 1 base from V and 1 base from J, with 7 bases in between. The CDR3 length is 14 residues. CDR1 is MNHEY, CDR2 SVGAGI, per germline. The CDR3 region is CASSYWGVQETQYF. In nucleotides, the CDR3 is TGTGCCAGCAGTTACTGGGGGGTCCAAGAGACCCAGTACTTC.

The chain combines TRBV9 with TRBJ2-7; a weak D match, TRBD2 (6 bases). The V gene lost 0 bases and the J gene lost 1 base, with 11 bases spanning the gap. CDR3 length equals 15 residues. The germline gives CDR1 SGDLS, CDR2 YYNGEE. DNA for the CDR3: TGTGCCAGCAGCGTAGGGGGCGCGGGGTCCTACGAGCAGTACTTC. This gives the protein CASSVGGAGSYEQYF.

The V call is TRBV5-1, the J call TRBJ1-5; 7 nucleotides agree with TRBD1. The CDR3 is made up of 15 amino acids. The J segment lost 6 bases and the V segment lost 4 bases, leaving 10 bases of the junction unmatched. CDR1 and CDR2 (germline): SGHRS, YFSETQ. This chain's CDR3 is CASSLDRDLGQPQHF. CDR3 DNA sequence: TGCGCCAGCAGCCTCGACAGGGATCTAGGTCAGCCCCAGCATTTT.

The V call is TRBV7-2, the J call TRBJ2-3; TRBD2 matches 9 bases. Germline CDR1 and CDR2: SGHTA and FQGNSA. This CDR3 spans 16 amino acids. V gave up 4 bases and J gave up 5 bases; unmatched junction bases: 10. The DNA for the CDR3 is TGTGCCAGCAGCTCTGTGGGTGGTAGCGGGGGAGATACGCAGTATTTT. The encoded protein is CASSSVGGSGGDTQYF.

In this sample, this clone turned up once. This chain links TRBV5-4 with TRBJ1-1, with D maybe TRBD1 (5 bases). There are 16 residues in the CDR3. V gave up 3 bases and J gave up 1 base, with 16 bases separating them. Per the germline V gene, CDR1 is SGHNT and CDR2 is YYREEE (reference sequence). CDR3 protein: CASSSMQGLENTEAFF. The CDR3 coding sequence is TGTGCCAGCAGCTCGATGCAGGGCCTAGAGAACACTGAAGCTTTCTTT.

V is TRBV7-8 and J is TRBJ2-7, with TRBD1 matching 8 bases. Germline V CDR1 and CDR2: SGHVS, FQNEAQ. The length of the CDR3 is 17 residues. J was trimmed by 3 bases and V by 6 bases; bases with no gene match: 16. The CDR3 DNA follows: TGTGCCAGCAGTCTCCAGCTCCAACGGGACAGGTTCTACGAGCAGTACTTC. Protein: CASSLQLQRDRFYEQYF.

V and J are TRBV7-2 and TRBJ2-2, with TRBD2 matching 9 bases. The V segment lost 5 bases and the J segment 3 bases; nucleotides outside the gene matches: 7. The CDR3 has 16 amino acids. Looked up from germline, CDR1 is SGHTA and CDR2 is FQGNSA. The CDR3 here is CASSPRGGGDTGELFF. In DNA form, the CDR3 reads TGTGCCAGCAGCCCCAGGGGCGGGGGGGACACCGGGGAGCTGTTTTTT.

The table lists this clone with a count of one. This rearrangement joins TRBV19 to TRBJ1-5, with TRBD1 as a possible D gene (5 bases). V lost 8 bases, J lost 6 bases, and 17 bases lay in between. CDR3 size: 14 residues. CDR1 and CDR2 from the germline V gene are LNHDA and SQIVND (reference sequence). Here the CDR3 DNA reads TGTGCCAGTGGGGTCGGGGGTCAAGGTCAGCCCCAGCATTTT. This gives the protein CASGVGGQGQPQHF.

The rearrangement uses TRBV30 and TRBJ1-1; D is possibly TRBD1 (5 bases). The CDR3 consists of 13 residues. V lost 7 bases and J 3 bases, leaving 15 bases between the germline ends. CDR1 and CDR2 from the germline V gene are GTSNPN and SVGIG (reference sequence). DNA for the CDR3: TGTGCCTTAAAGGGTCGGGGGGACACTGAAGCTTTCTTT. It is translated as CALKGRGDTEAFF.

This clone was detected a few times. The CDR3 bases are TGCGCCAGCAGCTTACGGGACACGAACTATGGCTACACCTTC. Residues: CASSLRDTNYGYTF. This sequence joins TRBV5-1 and TRBJ1-2; tentatively, D is TRBD1 (6 bases). Germline CDR1 reads SGHRS; CDR2 reads YFSETQ. The CDR3 covers 14 residues. V was shortened by 2 bases and J by 2 bases, with 10 bases between the two germline ends.

The V gene is TRBV12-2, the J gene TRBJ1-6; the listed D gene, TRBD1, was not tested against the DNA. TRBV12-2 is termed a pseudogene. The CDR3 spans 17 residues. The CDR3 loop reads CASRPLILQGDNSPLHF. The DNA for the CDR3 is TGTGCAAGTCGCCCGCTAATTTTACAGGGGGATAATTCACCCCTCCACTTT.

This chain links TRBV19 with TRBJ2-3; D not certain. Germline loops: CDR1 LNHDA, CDR2 SQIVND (reference sequence). The CDR3 spans 13 residues. V was clipped by 0 bases and J by 4 bases, with 5 bases between them. The CDR3 coding sequence is TGTGCCAGTAGTATAGATCAATCAGATACGCAGTATTTT. Amino acids: CASSIDQSDTQYF. Filled out from reference TRBV19 and TRBJ2-3, the complete variable domain reads DGGITQSPKYLFRKEGQNVTLSCEQNLNHDAMYWYRQDPGQGLRLIYYSQIVNDFQKGDIAEGYSVSREKKESFPLTVTSAQKNPTAFYLCASSIDQSDTQYFGPGTRLTVL.

This chain joins TRBV19 and TRBJ1-1; D remains ambiguous. V was trimmed by 3 bases and J by 6 bases, leaving 14 bases between them. The CDR3 has 14 residues. Looked up from germline, CDR1 is LNHDA and CDR2 is SQIVND (reference sequence). The CDR3 protein is CASSIVGVQAEAFF. The CDR3 DNA reads as TGTGCCAGTAGTATCGTCGGCGTCCAGGCTGAAGCTTTCTTT. Complete variable domain (other parts from reference TRBV19 and TRBJ1-1): DGGITQSPKYLFRKEGQNVTLSCEQNLNHDAMYWYRQDPGQGLRLIYYSQIVNDFQKGDIAEGYSVSREKKESFPLTVTSAQKNPTAFYLCASSIVGVQAEAFFGQGTRLTVV.

The chain joins TRBV7-8 to TRBJ1-1, with a possible D match to TRBD1 (5 bases). Germline V gene lookup returns CDR1 SGHVS and CDR2 FQNEAQ. The CDR3 loop spans 15 amino acids. V was cut by 2 bases and J by 4 bases, with 14 bases left in between. CDR3 DNA sequence: TGTGCCAGCAGCTTACGGGTGGGCAGGGTCACTGAAGCTTTCTTT. It yields the protein CASSLRVGRVTEAFF.

The chain employs TRBV19 and TRBJ2-1; 9 bases match TRBD1. The J segment lost 7 bases and the V segment lost 7 bases, leaving 8 bases of the junction unmatched. Germline CDR1 reads LNHDA; CDR2 reads SQIVND (reference sequence). The CDR3 length is 14 residues. CDR3: CASMQTGGKNEQFF. DNA for the CDR3: TGTGCCAGTATGCAGACAGGGGGGAAGAATGAGCAGTTCTTC.

The V and J genes are TRBV11-2 and TRBJ2-7; D may be TRBD1 (6 bases). CDR3 size: 12 residues. CDR1 SGHAT and CDR2 FQNNGV come from the germline V gene. Trimming removed 3 bases at V and 6 bases at J, with 9 bases between. The CDR3 DNA sequence: TGTGCCAGCAGCTTGGGACAATCCGAGCAGTACTTC. Translated, it gives CASSLGQSEQYF.

The chain employs TRBV5-4 and TRBJ1-3, with TRBD1 matching 7 bases. The CDR3 loop spans 15 amino acids. CDR1 is SGHNT and CDR2 is YYREEE in the germline V gene (reference sequence). V dropped 0 bases and J dropped 4; count of bases not matched to a gene: 4. The CDR3 nucleotides read TGTGCCAGCAGCTTGGGCAGGGGGGTCGGAAACACCATATATTTT. This sequence encodes CASSLGRGVGNTIYF. Variable domain in full (rest from reference TRBV5-4 and TRBJ1-3): ETGVTQSPTHLIKTRGQQVTLRCSSQSGHNTVSWYQQALGQGPQFIFQYYREEENGRGNFPPRFSGLQFPNYSSELNVNALELDDSALYLCASSLGRGVGNTIYFGEGSWLTVV.

The rearrangement uses TRBV3-1 (or the pseudogene TRBV3-2) and TRBJ1-1; D possibly corresponds to TRBD1 (5 bases). This CDR3 spans 13 amino acids. Germline V gene lookup returns CDR1 LGHDT and CDR2 YNNKEL (reference sequence). The V end was cut by 4 bases, the J end by 5 bases, with 11 bases between. The CDR3: CASSPYGGTEAFF. CDR3 nucleotides: TGTGCCAGCAGCCCATACGGGGGAACTGAAGCTTTCTTT.